This entry lists 30 T cell receptor beta chains sequenced from one sample in a study of cytomegalovirus exposure and HLA in healthy donors. Primers included in the PCR were 60 Vbeta and 13 Jbeta primers. The method was immunoSEQ multiplex PCR; TCRdb's version includes in-frame clones alone and lacks a portion of them. The table shows 110,000 to 150,000 clones, with approximately 80% occurring only once. The sample taken for sequencing was PBMCs. The receptors shown here come from a female donor in good health and CMV-seronegative.

This chain uses TRBV27 with TRBJ2-1; D remains unclear. Germline V CDR1 and CDR2: MNHEY, SMNVEV (reference sequence). The V and J ends lost 3 bases and 7 bases respectively, with 10 bases between them. CDR3 size: 13 residues. The CDR3 sequence is CASSLAVRNEQFF. CDR3 in DNA: TGTGCCAGCAGTTTGGCCGTGAGGAATGAGCAGTTCTTC.

V gene TRBV5-1 combines with J gene TRBJ2-7; possibly TRBD1 for D (6 bases). Trimming pared 2 bases from V and 6 bases from J, leaving 12 bases between. Germline values: CDR1 SGHRS, CDR2 YFSETQ. This CDR3 has 13 amino acids. CDR3 protein: CASSFTGIAEQYF. The CDR3 coding sequence is TGCGCCAGCAGCTTCACAGGGATCGCCGAGCAGTACTTC.

This clone was picked up a small number of times. The chain has TRBV7-6 and TRBJ2-1, with 7 bases that match TRBD2. The junction had 11 bases not matched to a gene; V was cut back by 2 bases and J by 7 bases. The CDR3 extends over 16 amino acids. Looked up from germline, CDR1 is SGHVS and CDR2 is FNYEAQ. CDR3 coding DNA: TGTGCCAGCAGCTTAATTTCCGGCGGGGGTAAGAATGAGCAGTTCTTC. Its translation is CASSLISGGGKNEQFF. The entire variable domain, with the rest obtained from reference TRBV7-6 and TRBJ2-1, is as follows: GAGVSQSPRYKVTKRGQDVALRCDPISGHVSLYWYRQALGQGPEFLTYFNYEAQQDKSGLPNDRFSAERPEGSISTLTIQRTEQRDSAMYRCASSLISGGGKNEQFFGPGTRLTVL.

CDR3 nucleotide sequence: TGTGCCAGCAGCTTAGGAGCCCTTGCAACTAATGAAAAACTGTTTTTT. Its protein is CASSLGALATNEKLFF. The genes are TRBV5-5 and TRBJ1-4; no clear D. The V end was cut by 2 bases, the J end by 0 bases, with 11 bases between. The CDR3 has 16 amino acids. The germline V gene encodes CDR1 SGHKS and CDR2 YYEKEE (reference sequence).

This clone was counted only a few times. The V gene is TRBV6-5, the J gene TRBJ2-7, with D unresolved. V was cut by 5 bases and J by 6 bases, with 8 bases left in between. Germline values: CDR1 MNHEY, CDR2 SVGAGI. The CDR3 extends over 11 amino acids. The CDR3 DNA sequence: TGTGCCAGCAGTCCCGGTGGCGAGCAGTACTTC. Translated, it gives CASSPGGEQYF.

The chain has TRBV27 and TRBJ2-4, with a possible D match to TRBD1 (6 bases). With 7 bases removed from V and 7 bases from J, the gap between germline ends came to 17 bases. Germline V CDR1 and CDR2: MNHEY, SMNVEV (reference sequence). There are 14 residues in the CDR3. CDR3 nucleotides: TGTGCCAGCAAGATGGACAGAGCTGTGAACATTCAGTACTTC. Its protein is CASKMDRAVNIQYF.

This clone was observed once. This sequence joins TRBV2 and TRBJ2-2, with 8 positions matching TRBD1. The CDR3 length is 14 residues. J gave up 4 bases and V 8 bases, and 6 bases lay outside the gene matches. Germline-derived CDR1 and CDR2 are SNHLY and FYNNEI. CDR3 in amino acids: CASFRDRITGELFF. The CDR3 DNA reads as TGTGCCAGCTTCAGGGACAGGATCACCGGGGAGCTGTTTTTT.

This clone was seen a single time. V and J are TRBV5-1 and TRBJ1-2, with D possibly TRBD1 on 6 matching bases. CDR3 length: 12 amino acids. In germline, CDR1 is SGHRS, CDR2 YFSETQ. The CDR3 protein is CRKGGGADGYTF. The CDR3 DNA reads TGCAGGAAGGGGGGGGGTGCAGATGGCTACACCTTC.

There are a few counts of this clone. The rearrangement uses TRBV19 and TRBJ1-2; 7 nucleotides line up with TRBD1. The J segment lost 3 bases and the V segment lost 5 bases, leaving 6 bases of the junction unmatched. The CDR3 totals 14 residues. Germline V gene lookup returns CDR1 LNHDA and CDR2 SQIVND (reference sequence). The CDR3 DNA reads TGTGCCAGTAGTTCGGGACAGCGATACTATGGCTACACCTTC. Its protein product is CASSSGQRYYGYTF.

The rearrangement joins TRBV14 to TRBJ2-1; 7 bases fit TRBD2. The CDR3 spans 14 residues. Looked up from germline, CDR1 is SGHDN and CDR2 is FVKESK. The V and J ends lost 1 base and 4 bases, in that order; junction bases with no gene match: 1. The CDR3 region is CASSQGGSYNEQFF. The CDR3 DNA is TGTGCCAGCAGCCAAGGCGGGAGTTACAATGAGCAGTTCTTC.

The rearrangement joins TRBV10-2 to TRBJ2-5; 7 bases fit TRBD2. V trimming: 8 bases; J trimming: 4 bases; junction bases outside the gene matches: 1. Per the germline V gene, CDR1 is WSHSY and CDR2 is SAAADI. There are 11 residues in the CDR3. The CDR3 nucleotides read TGCGCCAGCTGCGGGGGAGAGACCCAGTACTTC. Translation gives CASCGGETQYF.

This chain joins TRBV2 and TRBJ1-2, with TRBD1 matching 8 bases. Germline lookup yields CDR1 SNHLY and CDR2 FYNNEI. Germline trimming cut 8 bases from V and 8 bases from J; bases unmatched to any gene: 13. CDR3 size: 14 residues. The CDR3 reads CASARQGKVGGYTF. DNA of the CDR3: TGTGCCAGCGCTCGACAGGGGAAGGTCGGCGGCTACACCTTC. The whole variable domain, remainder taken from reference TRBV2 and TRBJ1-2, is EPEVTQTPSHQVTQMGQEVILRCVPISNHLYFYWYRQILGQKVEFLVSFYNNEISEKSEIFDDQFSVERPDGSNFTLKIRSTKLEDSAMYFCASARQGKVGGYTFGSGTRLTVV.

This clone has only a few counts. The V gene is TRBV9, the J gene TRBJ1-4, with 7 bases identical to TRBD1. The V gene's germline CDR1 is SGDLS and CDR2 YYNGEE. This CDR3 is built from 15 residues. The V segment lost 3 bases and the J segment 8 bases; nucleotides outside the gene matches: 10. For the CDR3, the DNA is TGTGCCAGCAGCGATGGGGCAGGGGGTGAAGAAAAACTGTTTTTT. Encoded protein: CASSDGAGGEEKLFF.

The rearrangement links TRBV4-1 to TRBJ1-1; weak D call: TRBD1 (6 bases). The germline V gene encodes CDR1 MGHRA and CDR2 YSYEKL. This CDR3 has 16 residues. Trimming stripped 4 bases from V and 5 bases from J, with 20 bases between. CDR3 nucleotide sequence: TGCGCCAGCAGCCCTGACAGGCAGGCGCGGAGGACTGAAGCTTTCTTT. Translating it yields CASSPDRQARRTEAFF.

The chain has TRBV25-1 and TRBJ2-5; D is unclear. Germline V CDR1 and CDR2: MGHDK, SYGVNS. Trimming took off 3 bases at V and 6 bases at J, with 11 bases between the two ends. The CDR3 has 13 residues. The CDR3 DNA reads as TGTGCCAGCAGTGACCGTAGCCCCCAGACCCAGTACTTC. Protein product: CASSDRSPQTQYF.

This clone was observed once. The rearrangement uses TRBV28 and TRBJ1-2; D uncertain. Trimming pared 3 bases from V and 6 bases from J, leaving 14 bases between. The CDR3 contains 14 residues. Per the germline V gene, CDR1 is MDHEN and CDR2 is SYDVKM. CDR3 sequence (DNA): TGTGCCAGCAGTTTTTATTCCAGAATGAATGGCTACACCTTC. It yields the protein CASSFYSRMNGYTF.

The chain carries TRBV27 and TRBJ1-1; TRBD1 might be the D (6 bases). The CDR3 sequence is 16 residues long. V lost 5 bases and J lost 3, with 19 bases in between. Germline V gives CDR1 MNHEY, CDR2 SMNVEV (reference sequence). CDR3 bases: TGTGCCAGCAGTCCTCGATGGAGGGGGAGGGACACTGAAGCTTTCTTT. This encodes CASSPRWRGRDTEAFF.

The V and J genes are TRBV7-3 and TRBJ2-1, with D perhaps TRBD2 (5 bases). Germline V CDR1 and CDR2: SGHTA, FQGTGA. The CDR3 is made up of 14 amino acids. V lost 5 bases to trimming and J lost 9 bases, with 17 bases between them. The CDR3 DNA reads as TGTGCCAGCAGCCCCCAACCTAGCAGTAGTGAGCAGTTCTTC. As protein: CASSPQPSSSEQFF.

The chain links TRBV28 to TRBJ2-3; D might be TRBD1 (5 bases). With 6 bases removed from V and 6 bases from J, the gap between germline ends came to 19 bases. Per germline, CDR1 MDHEN and CDR2 SYDVKM. This CDR3 has 15 amino acids. The CDR3 region is CASSPLWSGPDTQYF. In DNA form, the CDR3 reads TGTGCCAGCAGCCCCCTTTGGTCAGGGCCGGATACGCAGTATTTT.

The rearrangement uses TRBV11-2 and TRBJ2-2; D uncertain. Germline lookup yields CDR1 SGHAT and CDR2 FQNNGV. Trimming cost V 1 base and J 6 bases, with 12 bases left between them. There are 15 residues in the CDR3. The CDR3 sequence is CASSLVPGSPGELFF. The CDR3 nucleotides are TGTGCCAGCAGCTTAGTACCCGGGTCCCCCGGGGAGCTGTTTTTT.

The V and J genes are TRBV5-6 and TRBJ2-5, with TRBD2 identical over 7 bases. The V gene's germline CDR1 is SGHDT and CDR2 YYEEEE. V lost 1 base to trimming and J lost 5 bases; unmatched junction nucleotides: 2. The CDR3 has 13 amino acids. CDR3 protein: CASSLSRGETQYF. CDR3 bases: TGTGCCAGCAGCTTGTCGCGGGGGGAGACCCAGTACTTC. Drawing the rest from reference TRBV5-6 and TRBJ2-5, the complete variable domain is DAGVTQSPTHLIKTRGQQVTLRCSPKSGHDTVSWYQQALGQGPQFIFQYYEEEERQRGNFPDRFSGHQFPNYSSELNVNALLLGDSALYLCASSLSRGETQYFGPGTRLLVL.

This chain links TRBV19 with TRBJ2-1; TRBD2 matches 13 bases. The trim removed 5 bases at V and 7 bases at J, leaving 5 bases unmatched. This CDR3 is built from 15 residues. The germline CDR1 and CDR2 sequences are LNHDA and SQIVND (reference sequence). CDR3 protein: CASSRTSGGVNEQFF. The CDR3 nucleotides are TGTGCCAGTAGTCGTACTAGCGGGGGGGTAAATGAGCAGTTCTTC. Supplemented by reference TRBV19 and TRBJ2-1, the full variable domain reads DGGITQSPKYLFRKEGQNVTLSCEQNLNHDAMYWYRQDPGQGLRLIYYSQIVNDFQKGDIAEGYSVSREKKESFPLTVTSAQKNPTAFYLCASSRTSGGVNEQFFGPGTRLTVL.

J is TRBJ1-6 and V is TRBV30, with TRBD1 as a possible D gene (5 bases). The CDR3 loop spans 15 amino acids. V was shortened by 3 bases and J by 9 bases, with 18 bases between the two germline ends. From germline, CDR1 is GTSNPN and CDR2 SVGIG (reference sequence). The CDR3 region is CAWSPPAGRSSPLHF. The CDR3 DNA reads TGTGCCTGGAGCCCCCCGGCAGGGAGGAGTTCACCCCTCCACTTT.

The V gene is TRBV27, the J gene TRBJ1-1; unclear D gene. From germline, CDR1 is MNHEY and CDR2 SMNVEV (reference sequence). V lost 6 bases and J lost 1, with 9 bases in between. This CDR3 spans 13 amino acids. CDR3 DNA sequence: TGTGCCAGCAGGCCCCAGGCGAACACTGAAGCTTTCTTT. Protein product: CASRPQANTEAFF.

The genes are TRBV19 and TRBJ1-6, with D possibly matching TRBD1 (5 bases). The V end was cut by 6 bases, the J end by 10 bases, with 16 bases between. Germline V lookup: CDR1 LNHDA, CDR2 SQIVND (reference sequence). The CDR3 spans 14 residues. CDR3 sequence (DNA): TGTGCCAGTAGCCTCACTGGGGGGAACTCACCCCTCCACTTT. This codes for CASSLTGGNSPLHF. The full variable domain, rest sourced from reference TRBV19 and TRBJ1-6, is DGGITQSPKYLFRKEGQNVTLSCEQNLNHDAMYWYRQDPGQGLRLIYYSQIVNDFQKGDIAEGYSVSREKKESFPLTVTSAQKNPTAFYLCASSLTGGNSPLHFGNGTRLTVT.

The rearrangement links TRBV29-1 to TRBJ1-1, with 10 bases aligning to TRBD1. The CDR3 consists of 15 residues. Germline V lookup: CDR1 SQVTM, CDR2 ANQGSEA. V shed 7 bases, J shed 4 bases, and the junction held 12 bases outside the gene matches. CDR3 nucleotide sequence: TGCAGCGCTAAAGTGACAGGGGGCTTGATCACTGAAGCTTTCTTT. It encodes CSAKVTGGLITEAFF.

V usage is TRBV7-9 and J usage is TRBJ2-6, with TRBD1 matching 9 bases. CDR3 size: 16 residues. V gave up 4 bases and J gave up 2 bases; unmatched junction bases: 3. Germline CDR1 SEHNR, CDR2 FQNEAQ (reference sequence). In nucleotides, the CDR3 is TGTGCCAGCAGCTCGGGACAGGGACCTGGGGCCAACGTCCTGACTTTC. Residues: CASSSGQGPGANVLTF.

This clone was counted once. CDR3 sequence: CASSSTGNEGYTF. DNA of the CDR3: TGTGCCAGTAGCTCTACAGGGAACGAAGGCTACACCTTC. This chain uses TRBV19 with TRBJ1-2; tentatively, D is TRBD1 (6 bases). The germline V gene encodes CDR1 LNHDA and CDR2 SQIVND (reference sequence). V was clipped by 6 bases and J by 8 bases, with 16 bases between them. The CDR3 sequence is 13 residues long.

The chain recombines TRBV5-1 with TRBJ1-5; 7 nucleotides agree with TRBD1. The CDR3 sequence is 15 residues long. The germline V gene encodes CDR1 SGHRS and CDR2 YFSETQ. After removal of 4 bases from V and 2 bases from J, the junction contained 6 bases not matched to a gene. This chain's CDR3 is CASSEGTAGNQPQHF. The DNA of the CDR3 is TGCGCCAGCAGCGAGGGGACAGCGGGCAATCAGCCCCAGCATTTT.

The chain has TRBV29-1 and TRBJ2-7, with TRBD2 identical over 10 bases. The CDR3 length is 15 residues. The V gene end was trimmed by 0 bases and the J gene end by 4 bases; junction bases not matched to a gene: 6. Germline V CDR1 and CDR2: SQVTM, ANQGSEA. CDR3 sequence: CSVEDFLAGDYEQYF. CDR3 sequence (DNA): TGCAGCGTTGAAGACTTCCTAGCGGGGGATTACGAGCAGTACTTC.